Listed here is a single T cell receptor (beta chain). Profiling relied on immunoSEQ multiplex PCR, and the TCRdb table lists in-frame clones only, not all of them. This sample has fewer than 80,000 clones, with about 89% found just once. The record originates from a study of Tregs in tolerant kidney transplant recipients. V was clipped by 5 bases and J by 2 bases, with 15 bases between them. CDR3 length: 16 amino acids. The V gene's germline CDR1 is LGHNA and CDR2 YSLEER. This receptor was identified in a human donor who received a combined kidney and bone marrow transplant. The sample consisted of CD4+ T cells from blood, taken before the transplant. The chain joins TRBV4-3 to TRBJ2-2; D might be TRBD1 (6 bases). The CDR3 region has the DNA TGCGCCAGCAGCTTCACCGGGACACTAAACACCGGGGAGCTGTTTTTT. This translates into CASSFTGTLNTGELFF.